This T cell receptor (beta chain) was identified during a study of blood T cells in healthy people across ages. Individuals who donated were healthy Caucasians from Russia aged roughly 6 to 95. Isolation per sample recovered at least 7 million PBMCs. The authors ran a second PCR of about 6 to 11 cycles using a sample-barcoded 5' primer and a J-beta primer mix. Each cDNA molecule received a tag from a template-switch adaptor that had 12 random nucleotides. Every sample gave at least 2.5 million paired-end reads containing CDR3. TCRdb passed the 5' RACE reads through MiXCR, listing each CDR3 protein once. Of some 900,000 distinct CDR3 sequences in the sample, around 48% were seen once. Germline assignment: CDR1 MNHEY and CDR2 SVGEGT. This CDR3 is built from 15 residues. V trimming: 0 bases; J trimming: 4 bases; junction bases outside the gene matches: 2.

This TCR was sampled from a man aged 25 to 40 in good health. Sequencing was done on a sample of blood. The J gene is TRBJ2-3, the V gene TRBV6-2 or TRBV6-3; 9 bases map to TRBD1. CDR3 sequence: CASSYSGTGPDTQYF. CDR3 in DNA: TGTGCCAGCAGTTACTCTGGGACAGGGCCAGATACGCAGTATTTT.